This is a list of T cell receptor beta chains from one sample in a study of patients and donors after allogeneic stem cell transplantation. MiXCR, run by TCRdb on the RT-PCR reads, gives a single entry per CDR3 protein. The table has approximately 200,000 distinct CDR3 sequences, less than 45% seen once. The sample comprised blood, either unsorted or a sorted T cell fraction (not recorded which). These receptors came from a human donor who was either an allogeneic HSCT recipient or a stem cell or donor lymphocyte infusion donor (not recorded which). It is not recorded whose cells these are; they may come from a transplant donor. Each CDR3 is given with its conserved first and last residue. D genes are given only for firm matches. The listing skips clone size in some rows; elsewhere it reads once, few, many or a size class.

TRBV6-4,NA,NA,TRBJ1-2,TGTGCCAGCAGTGTTTCCAGAACCTATGGCTACACCTTC,CASSVSRTYGYTF
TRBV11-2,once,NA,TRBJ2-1,TGTGCCAGCAGCTTGAGTTCCCGGTCTAGCAATGAGCAGTTCTTC,CASSLSSRSSNEQFF
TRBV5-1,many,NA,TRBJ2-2,TGCGCCAGCAGCTTGGTACAGCCGGGCACCGGGGAGCTGTTTTTT,CASSLVQPGTGELFF
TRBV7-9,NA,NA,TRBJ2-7,TGTGCCAGCAGGGGAACGTCCAATCCCTACGAGCAGTACTTC,CASRGTSNPYEQYF
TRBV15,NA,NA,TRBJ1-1,TGTGCCACCAGCAGAGACAGGAACACTGAAGCTTTCTTT,CATSRDRNTEAFF
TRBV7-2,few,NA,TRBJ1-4,TGTGCCAGCAGCTTAGAGGCAATGGATAATGAAAAACTGTTTTTT,CASSLEAMDNEKLFF
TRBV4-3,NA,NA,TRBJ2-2,TGCGCCAGCAGCCAAGTCGAAACAGGGTTCCCCGGGGAGCTGTTTTTT,CASSQVETGFPGELFF
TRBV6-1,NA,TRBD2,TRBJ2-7,TGTGCCAGCAGTGAACCCTCACTAGCGGGCTACGAGCAGTACTTC,CASSEPSLAGYEQYF
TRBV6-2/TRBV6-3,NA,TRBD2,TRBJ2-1,TGTGCCAGCAGTTACGAGGGAGGGCCGATAGATGAGCAGTTCTTC,CASSYEGGPIDEQFF
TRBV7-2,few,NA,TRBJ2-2,TGTGCCAGCAGCTTACGGGTCACCGGGGAGCTGTTTTTT,CASSLRVTGELFF
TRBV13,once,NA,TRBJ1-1,TGTGCCAGCAGCGTGACAAGGAACACTGAAGCTTTCTTT,CASSVTRNTEAFF
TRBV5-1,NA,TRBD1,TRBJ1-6,TGCGCCAGCAGCCTTTGGACAGGGACGAATTCACCCCTCCACTTT,CASSLWTGTNSPLHF
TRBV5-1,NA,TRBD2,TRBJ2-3,TGCGCCAGCAGCGCCACGGGCGGGAGTGCGGATACGCAGTATTTT,CASSATGGSADTQYF
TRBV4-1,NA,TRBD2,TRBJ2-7,TGCGCCAGCAGCCAGGCTCGACTAGCCGATTCCTACGAGCAGTACTTC,CASSQARLADSYEQYF
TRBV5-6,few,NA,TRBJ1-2,TGTGCCAGCAGGGCTGTGGTGGCAACTAACTATGGCTACACCTTC,CASRAVVATNYGYTF
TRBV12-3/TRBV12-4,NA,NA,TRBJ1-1,TGTGCCAGCAGTTTTCCCGTCACTGAAGCTTTCTTT,CASSFPVTEAFF
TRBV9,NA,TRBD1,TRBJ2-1,TGTGCCAGCAGCGAACGGGACAGCGAGCAGTTCTTC,CASSERDSEQFF
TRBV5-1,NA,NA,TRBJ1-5,TGCGCCAGCAGCTTGGAGGGGTTGGATCAGCCCCAGCATTTT,CASSLEGLDQPQHF
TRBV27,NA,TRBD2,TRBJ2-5,TGTGCCAGCAGCACTAGCGGGAGGGCCCAAGAGACCCAGTACTTC,CASSTSGRAQETQYF
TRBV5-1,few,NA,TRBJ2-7,TGCGCCAGCAGTTATGGGACGGGCTCCTACGAGCAGTACTTC,CASSYGTGSYEQYF
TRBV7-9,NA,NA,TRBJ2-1,TGTGCCAGCAGCTTAGACGGGGGAAGAGGCCGCTTTTTTTACAATGAGCAGTTCTTC,CASSLDGGRGRFFYNEQFF
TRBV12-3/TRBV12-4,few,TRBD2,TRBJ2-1,TGTGCCAGCAGTCGTGGACTAGCGGGAGCGTTCTACAATGAGCAGTTCTTC,CASSRGLAGAFYNEQFF
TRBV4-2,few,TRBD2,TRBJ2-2,TGTGCCAGCAGCCAAGTCGTGACTAGCGGGAGTAGAGGGGAGCTGTTTTTT,CASSQVVTSGSRGELFF
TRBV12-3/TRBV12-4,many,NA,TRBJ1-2,TGTGCCAGCAGTGGGTATGGGGCCTACTATGGCTACACCTTC,CASSGYGAYYGYTF
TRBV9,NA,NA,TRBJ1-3,TGTGCCAGCAGCCCCCCAGGACCGGGAAACACCATATATTTT,CASSPPGPGNTIYF
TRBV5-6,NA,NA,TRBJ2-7,TGTGCCAGCAGCGTGGGACGGGGATACGAGCAGTACTTC,CASSVGRGYEQYF
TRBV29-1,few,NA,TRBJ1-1,TGCAGCGTTGAGATTCACAGCATGAACACTGAAGCTTTCTTT,CSVEIHSMNTEAFF
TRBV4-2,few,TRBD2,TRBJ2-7,TGTGCCAGCAGCCAAGAAGGGCGAAGCGGGAGGCGAGGGTCCTACGAGCAGTACTTC,CASSQEGRSGRRGSYEQYF
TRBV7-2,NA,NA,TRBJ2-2,TGTGCCAGCAGCGAGGTTATAAGTGGCACCGGGGAGCTGTTTTTT,CASSEVISGTGELFF
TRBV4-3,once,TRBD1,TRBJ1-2,TGCGCCAGCAGCCAGGACACGGGACAGTTCAACTATGGCTACACCTTC,CASSQDTGQFNYGYTF
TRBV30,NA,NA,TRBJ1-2,TGTGCCTGGAGGGGAAACAGGGAAGGCTACACCTTC,CAWRGNREGYTF
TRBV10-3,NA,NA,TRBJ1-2,TGTGCCATCAGTGAGTCCGAAACTAACTATGGCTACACCTTC,CAISESETNYGYTF
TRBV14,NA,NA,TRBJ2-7,TGTGCCAGCAGCCAAGCCTTCTCCGGACACCTCGGGGCCTACGAGCAGTACTTC,CASSQAFSGHLGAYEQYF